Each of the 18 T cell receptor beta chains below was sequenced from the same sample in a study of blood T cells in healthy people across ages. A second roughly 6 to 12 cycle PCR used barcoded and J-beta primers. TCRdb reanalysed the 5' RACE reads using MiXCR and keeps one entry per CDR3 protein. The sample consists of 850,000 to 1,100,000 distinct CDR3 sequences, more than 30% of them appearing once. Sequenced sample: blood. Receptors were obtained from a young man in good health.

This clonotype was counted many times. The V call is TRBV6-2 or TRBV6-3, the J call TRBJ2-1, with TRBD2 matching over 12 bases. This CDR3 is 17 amino acids long. J lost 8 bases, V lost 6 bases, and 14 bases had no gene match. Germline CDR1 reads MNHEY; CDR2 reads SVGEGT. The CDR3 loop is CASSSGLAGPFVDEQFF. The CDR3 bases are TGTGCCAGCAGCTCCGGACTAGCGGGGCCATTTGTAGATGAGCAGTTCTTC.

This clonotype was seen at least ten times. V is TRBV7-2 and J is TRBJ2-1; 8 bases match TRBD1. The CDR3 is made up of 14 amino acids. Germline CDR1 is SGHTA and CDR2 is FQGNSA. J gave up 8 bases and V 10 bases, and 13 bases lay outside the gene matches. For the CDR3, the DNA is TGTGCCACCACATTGACAGGGGCAAGAGATGAGCAGTTCTTC. Its protein is CATTLTGARDEQFF.

The chain is built from TRBV12-3 or TRBV12-4 and TRBJ1-1, with D unclear. The ends were cut back, 4 bases at V and 0 bases at J, with 12 bases in the middle. This CDR3 is 15 amino acids long. CDR3 DNA sequence: TGTGCCAGCAGTTCCACCGTCCAGCTGAACACTGAAGCTTTCTTT. Its protein product is CASSSTVQLNTEAFF.

The DNA for the CDR3 is TGTGCCAGCACCGAAATGGAGGGTACTGAAGCTTTCTTT. Translated: CASTEMEGTEAFF. This chain connects TRBV28 to TRBJ1-1; D unclear. Germline-derived CDR1 and CDR2 are MDHEN and SYDVKM. Deletions cut 7 bases from V and 5 bases from J, with 14 bases between. The CDR3 consists of 13 residues.

J is TRBJ1-4 and V is TRBV30; 9 nucleotides line up with TRBD1. Germline V gene sequence: CDR1 GTSNPN, CDR2 SVGIG (reference sequence). Germline trimming cut 2 bases from V and 7 bases from J; bases unmatched to any gene: 5. The CDR3 has 14 residues. CDR3 sequence: CAWSLRTGVEKLFF. In DNA form, the CDR3 reads TGTGCCTGGAGTCTGAGGACAGGGGTTGAAAAACTGTTTTTT.

This chain joins TRBV5-4 and TRBJ1-1; D remains unclear. The CDR3 runs to 13 residues. V was clipped by 2 bases and J by 3 bases, with 8 bases between them. Germline V gives CDR1 SGHNT, CDR2 YYREEE (reference sequence). CDR3 sequence reads: CASSLFRDTEAFF. In DNA, the CDR3 is TGTGCCAGCAGCTTATTCCGGGACACTGAAGCTTTCTTT.

This chain joins TRBV7-6 and TRBJ1-1; maybe TRBD1 (6 bases). Germline CDR1 is SGHVS and CDR2 is FNYEAQ. Trimming removed 2 bases at V and 6 bases at J, with 13 bases between. This CDR3 has 14 residues. CDR3: CASSLLQGSPEAFF. The DNA of the CDR3 is TGTGCCAGCAGCTTATTGCAGGGGAGCCCTGAAGCTTTCTTT.

This chain connects TRBV12-3 or TRBV12-4 to TRBJ2-7, with a weak D call TRBD2 (6 bases). This CDR3 comprises 14 residues. Deletions cut 4 bases from V and 4 bases from J, with 14 bases between. CDR3 bases: TGTGCCAGCAGTTATGGAGGGTCTGGATACGAGCAGTACTTC. This sequence encodes CASSYGGSGYEQYF.

J is TRBJ2-5 and V is TRBV11-2; D unresolved. There are 15 residues in the CDR3. The germline V gene has CDR1 SGHAT and CDR2 FQNNGV. The V and J ends lost 5 bases and 5 bases respectively, with 18 bases between them. In DNA form, the CDR3 reads TGTGCCAGCAGCCCAAATGCAGATAGTGGGGAGACCCAGTACTTC. This sequence encodes CASSPNADSGETQYF.

In regard to this clonotype: A much larger clone differs by one base, so this may be a read error. This chain uses TRBV27 with TRBJ1-2; D remains ambiguous. The germline CDR1 and CDR2 sequences are MNHEY and SMNVEV (reference sequence). CDR3 length: 15 residues. Here the CDR3 DNA reads TGTGCCGGCAGTAGTAAAGGGCCGGCTAACTATGGCTACACCTTC. Encoded protein: CAGSSKGPANYGYTF.

This clonotype was seen a handful of times. The CDR3 loop reads CRVGGRGTDTQYF. In nucleotides, the CDR3 is TGCAGAGTAGGAGGGAGGGGGACAGATACGCAGTATTTT. This sequence joins TRBV20-1 and TRBJ2-3; possible D gene TRBD2, 7 bases. Germline loops: CDR1 DFQATT, CDR2 SNEGSKA (reference sequence). The CDR3 is 13 residues long.

The V call is TRBV30, the J call TRBJ2-7; TRBD2 matches 8 bases. Germline-derived CDR1 and CDR2 are GTSNPN and SVGIG (reference sequence). This CDR3 is 15 amino acids long. V gave up 0 bases and J gave up 1 base; unmatched junction bases: 5. The CDR3 DNA is TGTGCCTGGAGTGTACGGGCTAGCGGGTCCTACGAGCAGTACTTC. Amino acid sequence: CAWSVRASGSYEQYF.

In this sample, this clonotype turned up a few times. The V and J genes are TRBV20-1 and TRBJ2-7, with TRBD2 matching over 13 bases. The J segment lost 3 bases and the V segment lost 4 bases, leaving 3 bases of the junction unmatched. This CDR3 region has 14 residues. Germline V gives CDR1 DFQATT, CDR2 SNEGSKA (reference sequence). The CDR3 sequence: CSATLAGGYYEQYF. The CDR3 DNA sequence: TGCAGTGCTACACTAGCGGGGGGGTACTACGAGCAGTACTTC.

On this clonotype: A much larger clone lies one base from this, so it may be a read error. This rearrangement joins TRBV12-3 or TRBV12-4 to TRBJ2-5; 9 positions match TRBD2. CDR3 size: 14 residues. After removal of 3 bases from V and 11 bases from J, the junction contained 10 bases not matched to a gene. The DNA of the CDR3 is TGTGCCAGCAGTTTTACTAGCGGGCTTAATGAGCAGTACTTC. It is translated as CASSFTSGLNEQYF.

Notes on this clonotype: This may be a read error: a much more frequent sequence differs by one nucleotide. The gene calls are TRBV24-1 and TRBJ2-3; D could derive from TRBD1 or TRBD2 (5 bases each). V gave up 4 bases and J gave up 0 bases, with 16 bases separating them. The germline gives CDR1 KGHDR, CDR2 SFDVKD. There are 17 residues in the CDR3. In nucleotides, the CDR3 is TGTGCCACCAGTGAGCGACCGGGACGGTCTAGCACAGATACGCAGTATTTT. It encodes CATSERPGRSSTDTQYF.

The chain couples TRBV9 to TRBJ1-6; 8 bases map to TRBD1. The germline V gene encodes CDR1 SGDLS and CDR2 YYNGEE. V shed 0 bases, J shed 7 bases, and the junction held 3 bases outside the gene matches. This CDR3 contains 15 residues. This CDR3 reads CASSVDGQGNSPLHF. CDR3 DNA: TGTGCCAGCAGCGTAGACGGACAGGGAAATTCACCCCTCCACTTT.

Remarks on this clonotype: Relative to the germline gene, one junction end is altered; a read error may explain this. The chain is built from TRBV2 and TRBJ2-3, with D possibly called TRBD1 or TRBD2 (5 bases each). Germline V gene data show CDR1 as SNHLY and CDR2 as FYNNEI. This CDR3 is 18 amino acids long. The CDR3 DNA is TGTGCCAGCAGTGAAAAGAAGAGGGGTAGTCCTGGCACAGATACGCGGTATTTT. This gives the protein CASSEKKRGSPGTDTRYF.

The rearrangement joins TRBV11-2 to TRBJ2-3; D is unresolved. The germline CDR1 and CDR2 sequences are SGHAT and FQNNGV. Trimming removed 6 bases at V and 6 bases at J, with 10 bases between. The CDR3 has 12 amino acids. The DNA of the CDR3 is TGTGCCAGCAGACCCCCAGCGGATACGCAGTATTTT. Amino acids: CASRPPADTQYF.